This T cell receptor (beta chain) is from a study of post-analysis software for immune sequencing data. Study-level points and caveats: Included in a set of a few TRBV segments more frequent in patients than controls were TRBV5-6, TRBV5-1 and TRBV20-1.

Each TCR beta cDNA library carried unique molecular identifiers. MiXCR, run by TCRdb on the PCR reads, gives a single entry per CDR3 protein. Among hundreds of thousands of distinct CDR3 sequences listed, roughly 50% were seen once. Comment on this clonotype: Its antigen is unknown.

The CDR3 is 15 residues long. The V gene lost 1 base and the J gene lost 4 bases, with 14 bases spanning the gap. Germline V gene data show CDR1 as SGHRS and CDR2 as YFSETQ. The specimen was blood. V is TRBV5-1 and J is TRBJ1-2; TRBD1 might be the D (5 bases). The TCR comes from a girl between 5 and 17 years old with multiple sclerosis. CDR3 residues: CASSLRDAGAYGYTF. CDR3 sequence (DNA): TGCGCCAGCAGCTTGCGAGACGCCGGGGCCTATGGCTACACCTTC. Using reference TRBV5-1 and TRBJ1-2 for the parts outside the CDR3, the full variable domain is KAGVTQTPRYLIKTRGQQVTLSCSPISGHRSVSWYQQTPGQGLQFLFEYFSETQRNKGNFPGRFSGRQFSNSRSEMNVSTLELGDSALYLCASSLRDAGAYGYTFGSGTRLTVV.